The following is a T cell receptor beta chain sequence with its context. The antigen is unknown. V lost 8 bases to trimming and J lost 8 bases; unmatched junction nucleotides: 6. From germline, CDR1 is MNHNS and CDR2 SASEGT. This CDR3 spans 13 amino acids. This specimen belongs to a study of shared clonotypes between healthy human individuals. There were no recent acute infections or vaccinations among the donors, who were healthy HIV-negative adults. Findings and limits, study-wide: Blood was the only sampled material, and tissue repertoires likely differ.

Each unsorted PBMC replicate got 300 ng genomic DNA, some 30,000 genomes. Per the original data handling: As immunoSEQ supplied junction-only sequences (without quality scores), filtering differed. The repertoire was sequenced with immunoSEQ multiplex PCR; TCRdb's copy has only in-frame clones and lacks some. V and J calls and clone size come straight from that table; D and trimming were deduced from the DNA. The sample records about 480,000 clones, about four fifths being singletons. The chain has TRBV6-1 and TRBJ1-2, with 12 bases aligning to TRBD1. The sequenced sample consisted of PBMCs. The TCR sequence derives from a woman between 40 and 50 years old in good health. Some clones in this sample may be carry-over from other donors' samples. The CDR3 sequence is CASRDRGLGGYTF. In nucleotides, the CDR3 is TGTGCCAGCCGGGACAGGGGGCTTGGCGGCTACACCTTC.